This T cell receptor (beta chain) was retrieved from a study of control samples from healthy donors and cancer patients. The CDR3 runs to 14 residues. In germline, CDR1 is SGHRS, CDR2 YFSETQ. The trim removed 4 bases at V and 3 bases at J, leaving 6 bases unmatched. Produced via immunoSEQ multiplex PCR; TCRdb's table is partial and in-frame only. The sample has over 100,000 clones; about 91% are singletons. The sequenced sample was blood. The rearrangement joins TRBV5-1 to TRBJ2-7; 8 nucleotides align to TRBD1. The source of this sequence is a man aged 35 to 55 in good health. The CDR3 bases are TGCGCCAGCAGCGCCGGGACAGGTGGCTACGAGCAGTACTTC. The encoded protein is CASSAGTGGYEQYF.